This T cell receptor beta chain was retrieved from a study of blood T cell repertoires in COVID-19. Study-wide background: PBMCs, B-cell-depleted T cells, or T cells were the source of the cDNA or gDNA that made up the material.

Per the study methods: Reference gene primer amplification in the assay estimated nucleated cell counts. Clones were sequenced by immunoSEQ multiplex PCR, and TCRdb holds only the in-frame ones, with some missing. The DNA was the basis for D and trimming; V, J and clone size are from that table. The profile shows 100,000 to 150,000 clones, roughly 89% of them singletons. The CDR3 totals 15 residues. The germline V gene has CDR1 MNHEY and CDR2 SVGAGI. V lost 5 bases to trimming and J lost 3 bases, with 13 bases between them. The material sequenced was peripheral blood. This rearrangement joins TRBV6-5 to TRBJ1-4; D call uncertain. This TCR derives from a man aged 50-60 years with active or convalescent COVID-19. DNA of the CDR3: TGTGCCAGCAGTACCCTCGGGGAGTCTAATGAAAAACTGTTTTTT. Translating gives CASSTLGESNEKLFF.